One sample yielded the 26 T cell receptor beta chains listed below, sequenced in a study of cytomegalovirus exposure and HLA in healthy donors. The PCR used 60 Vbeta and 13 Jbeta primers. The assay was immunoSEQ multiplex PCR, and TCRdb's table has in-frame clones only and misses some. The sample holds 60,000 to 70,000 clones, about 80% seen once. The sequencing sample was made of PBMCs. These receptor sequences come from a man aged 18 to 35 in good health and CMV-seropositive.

CDR3 in amino acids: CASSEADRDYGYTF. The CDR3 DNA reads TGTGCCAGCAGTGAAGCGGACAGGGATTATGGCTACACCTTC. The rearrangement joins TRBV6-1 to TRBJ1-2, with 8 bases identical to TRBD1. The CDR3 is 14 residues long. V shed 0 bases and J 5 bases; nucleotides not matched to a gene: 2. From germline, CDR1 is MNHNS and CDR2 SASEGT.

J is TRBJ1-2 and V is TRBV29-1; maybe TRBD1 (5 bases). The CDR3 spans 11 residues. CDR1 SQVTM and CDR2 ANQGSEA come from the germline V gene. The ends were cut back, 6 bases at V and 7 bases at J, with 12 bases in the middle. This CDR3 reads CSVETEAGYTF. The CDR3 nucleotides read TGCAGCGTCGAGACAGAAGCTGGCTACACCTTC.

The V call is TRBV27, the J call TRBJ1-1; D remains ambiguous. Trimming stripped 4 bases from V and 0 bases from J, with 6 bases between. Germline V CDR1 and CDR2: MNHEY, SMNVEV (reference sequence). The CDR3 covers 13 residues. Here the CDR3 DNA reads TGTGCCAGCAGTTCAGCGATGAACACTGAAGCTTTCTTT. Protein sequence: CASSSAMNTEAFF.

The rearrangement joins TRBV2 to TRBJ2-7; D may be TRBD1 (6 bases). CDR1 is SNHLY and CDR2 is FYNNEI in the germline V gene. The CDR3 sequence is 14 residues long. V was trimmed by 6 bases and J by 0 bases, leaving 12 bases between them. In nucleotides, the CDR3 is TGTGCCAGCAGGGCGGACAGCCTCTCCTACGAGCAGTACTTC. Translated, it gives CASRADSLSYEQYF.

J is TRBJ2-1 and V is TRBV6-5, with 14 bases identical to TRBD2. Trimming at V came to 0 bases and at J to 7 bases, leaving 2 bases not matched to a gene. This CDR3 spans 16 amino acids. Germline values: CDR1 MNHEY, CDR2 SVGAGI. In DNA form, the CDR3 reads TGTGCCAGCAGTTACTCCGGGACTAGCGGGGGTAATGAGCAGTTCTTC. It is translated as CASSYSGTSGGNEQFF.

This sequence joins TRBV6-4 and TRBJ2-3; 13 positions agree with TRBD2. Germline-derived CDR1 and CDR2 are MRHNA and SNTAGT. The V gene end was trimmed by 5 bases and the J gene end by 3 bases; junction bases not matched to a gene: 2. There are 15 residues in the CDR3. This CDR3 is CASSQGLAGTDTQYF. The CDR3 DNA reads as TGTGCCAGCAGTCAGGGACTAGCGGGAACAGATACGCAGTATTTT.

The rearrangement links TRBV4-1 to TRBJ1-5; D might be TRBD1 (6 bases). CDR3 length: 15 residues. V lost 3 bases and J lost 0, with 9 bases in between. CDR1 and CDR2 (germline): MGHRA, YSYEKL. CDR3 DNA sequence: TGCGCCAGCAGCCAGGGGGACAATAGCAATCAGCCCCAGCATTTT. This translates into CASSQGDNSNQPQHF.

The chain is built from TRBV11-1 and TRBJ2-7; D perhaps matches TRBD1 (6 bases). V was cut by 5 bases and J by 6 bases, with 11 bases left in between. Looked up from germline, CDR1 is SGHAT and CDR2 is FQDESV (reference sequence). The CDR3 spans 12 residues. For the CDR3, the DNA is TGTGCCAGCAGCCAAGGGGGTGCCGAGCAGTACTTC. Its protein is CASSQGGAEQYF.

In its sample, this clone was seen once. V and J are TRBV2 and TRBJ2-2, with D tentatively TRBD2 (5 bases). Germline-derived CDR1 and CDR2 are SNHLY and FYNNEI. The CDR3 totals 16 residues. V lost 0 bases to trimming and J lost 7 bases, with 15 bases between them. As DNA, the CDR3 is TGTGCCAGCAGTGAAGCGCTGTTGGGGAGCGGCGGGGAGCTGTTTTTT. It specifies CASSEALLGSGGELFF.

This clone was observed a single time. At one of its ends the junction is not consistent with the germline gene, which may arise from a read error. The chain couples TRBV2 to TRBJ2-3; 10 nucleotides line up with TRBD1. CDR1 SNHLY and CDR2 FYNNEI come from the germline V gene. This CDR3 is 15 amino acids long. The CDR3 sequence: CTSSGEGQGRDTQYF. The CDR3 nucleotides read TGTACCAGCAGTGGAGAGGGACAGGGGAGAGATACGCAGTATTTT. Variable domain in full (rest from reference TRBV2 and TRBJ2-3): EPEVTQTPSHQVTQMGQEVILRCVPISNHLYFYWYRQILGQKVEFLVSFYNNEISEKSEIFDDQFSVERPDGSNFTLKIRSTKLEDSAMYFCTSSGEGQGRDTQYFGPGTRLTVL.

The CDR3 sequence is CASSLRGKQPQHF. Written as DNA, the CDR3 is TGTGCCAGCAGTTTAAGGGGGAAGCAGCCCCAGCATTTT. The V gene is TRBV27, the J gene TRBJ1-5, with a possible D match to TRBD1 (6 bases). The V gene's germline CDR1 is MNHEY and CDR2 SMNVEV (reference sequence). The V and J ends lost 2 bases and 7 bases respectively, with 9 bases between them. The CDR3 consists of 13 residues.

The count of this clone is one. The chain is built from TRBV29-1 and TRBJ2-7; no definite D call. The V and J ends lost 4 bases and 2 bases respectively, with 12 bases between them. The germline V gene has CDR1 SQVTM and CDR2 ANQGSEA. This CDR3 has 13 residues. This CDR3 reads CSVVLLETYEQYF. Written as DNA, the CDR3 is TGCAGCGTTGTTCTTCTAGAAACCTACGAGCAGTACTTC.

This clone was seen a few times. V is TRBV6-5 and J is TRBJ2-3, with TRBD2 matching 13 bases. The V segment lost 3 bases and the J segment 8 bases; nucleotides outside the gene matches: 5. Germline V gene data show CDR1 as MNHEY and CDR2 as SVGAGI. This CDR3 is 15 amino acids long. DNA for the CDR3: TGTGCCAGCAGTTATCCGGGACTAGCGGGGCTTACGCAGTATTTT. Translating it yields CASSYPGLAGLTQYF.

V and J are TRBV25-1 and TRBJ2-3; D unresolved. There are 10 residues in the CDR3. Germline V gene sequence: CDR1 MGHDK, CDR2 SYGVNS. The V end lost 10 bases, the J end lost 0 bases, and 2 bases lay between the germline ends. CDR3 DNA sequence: TGTGCCACTAGCACAGATACGCAGTATTTT. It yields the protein CATSTDTQYF.

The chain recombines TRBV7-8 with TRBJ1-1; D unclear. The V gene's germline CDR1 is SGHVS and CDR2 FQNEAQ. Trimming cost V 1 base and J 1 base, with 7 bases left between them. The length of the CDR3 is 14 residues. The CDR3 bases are TGTGCCAGCAGCTTAGGACACCAGAACACTGAAGCTTTCTTT. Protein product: CASSLGHQNTEAFF.

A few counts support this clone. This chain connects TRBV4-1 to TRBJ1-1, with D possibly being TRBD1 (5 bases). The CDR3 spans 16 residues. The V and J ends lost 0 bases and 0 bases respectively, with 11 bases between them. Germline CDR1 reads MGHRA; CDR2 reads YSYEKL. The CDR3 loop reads CASSQDPQGMNTEAFF. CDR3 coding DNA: TGCGCCAGCAGCCAAGATCCTCAGGGAATGAACACTGAAGCTTTCTTT.

CDR3 protein: CATKDRVGGYTF. In nucleotides, the CDR3 is TGTGCCACTAAGGACAGGGTAGGGGGCTACACCTTC. V is TRBV10-3 and J is TRBJ1-2; TRBD1 matches 8 bases. The CDR3 spans 12 residues. V lost 10 bases and J lost 8; bases outside the gene matches: 9. CDR1 ENHRY and CDR2 SYGVKD come from the germline V gene.

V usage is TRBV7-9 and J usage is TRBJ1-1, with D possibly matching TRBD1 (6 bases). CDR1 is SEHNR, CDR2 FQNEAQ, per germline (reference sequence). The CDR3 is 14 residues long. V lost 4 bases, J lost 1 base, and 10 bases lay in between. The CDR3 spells CASSSSTGNTEAFF. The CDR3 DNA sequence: TGTGCCAGCAGCTCATCGACAGGGAACACTGAAGCTTTCTTT.

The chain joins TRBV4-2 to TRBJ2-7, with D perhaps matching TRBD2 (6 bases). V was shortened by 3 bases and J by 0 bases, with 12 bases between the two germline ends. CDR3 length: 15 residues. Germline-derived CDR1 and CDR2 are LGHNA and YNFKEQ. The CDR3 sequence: CASSQALGGSYEQYF. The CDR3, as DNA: TGTGCCAGCAGCCAGGCCTTGGGGGGCTCCTACGAGCAGTACTTC.

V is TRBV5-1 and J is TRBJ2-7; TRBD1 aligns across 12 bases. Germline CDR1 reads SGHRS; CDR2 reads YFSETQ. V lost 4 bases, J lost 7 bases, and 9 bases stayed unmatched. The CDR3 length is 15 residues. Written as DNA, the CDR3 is TGCGCCAGCAGCGAAGGGACAGGGGGCGCTTGGGAGCAGTACTTC. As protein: CASSEGTGGAWEQYF. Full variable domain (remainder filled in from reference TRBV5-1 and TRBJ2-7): KAGVTQTPRYLIKTRGQQVTLSCSPISGHRSVSWYQQTPGQGLQFLFEYFSETQRNKGNFPGRFSGRQFSNSRSEMNVSTLELGDSALYLCASSEGTGGAWEQYFGPGTRLTVT.

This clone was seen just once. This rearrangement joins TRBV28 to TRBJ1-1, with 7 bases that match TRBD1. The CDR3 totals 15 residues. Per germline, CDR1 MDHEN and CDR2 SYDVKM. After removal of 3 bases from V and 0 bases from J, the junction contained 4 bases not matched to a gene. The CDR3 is CASSLGQTMNTEAFF. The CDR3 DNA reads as TGTGCCAGCAGTTTGGGACAGACTATGAACACTGAAGCTTTCTTT.

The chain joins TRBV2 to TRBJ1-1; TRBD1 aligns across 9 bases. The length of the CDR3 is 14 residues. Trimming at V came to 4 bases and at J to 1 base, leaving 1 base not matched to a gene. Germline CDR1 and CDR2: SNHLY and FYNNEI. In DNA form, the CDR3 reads TGTGCCAGCAGTGTGACAGGGGGGAACACTGAAGCTTTCTTT. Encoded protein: CASSVTGGNTEAFF.

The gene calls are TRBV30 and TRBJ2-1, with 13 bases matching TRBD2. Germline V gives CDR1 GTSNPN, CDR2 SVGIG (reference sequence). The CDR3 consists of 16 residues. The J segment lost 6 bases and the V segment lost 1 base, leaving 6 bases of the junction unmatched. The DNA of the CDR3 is TGTGCCTGGAGTGCAGCCCGGACTAGCGGGGGCAATGAGCAGTTCTTC. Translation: CAWSAARTSGGNEQFF.

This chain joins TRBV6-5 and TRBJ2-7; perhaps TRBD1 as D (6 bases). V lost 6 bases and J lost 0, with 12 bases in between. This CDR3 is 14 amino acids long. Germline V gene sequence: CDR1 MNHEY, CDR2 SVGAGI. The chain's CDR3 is CASRSDRSSYEQYF. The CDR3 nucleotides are TGTGCCAGCAGATCCGACAGGAGCTCCTACGAGCAGTACTTC.

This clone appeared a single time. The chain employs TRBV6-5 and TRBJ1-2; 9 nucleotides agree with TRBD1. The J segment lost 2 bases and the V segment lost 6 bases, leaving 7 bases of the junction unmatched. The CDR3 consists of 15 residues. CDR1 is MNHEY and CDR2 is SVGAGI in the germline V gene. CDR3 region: CASREGQGKNYGYTF. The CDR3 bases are TGTGCCAGCAGGGAGGGACAGGGAAAAAACTATGGCTACACCTTC.

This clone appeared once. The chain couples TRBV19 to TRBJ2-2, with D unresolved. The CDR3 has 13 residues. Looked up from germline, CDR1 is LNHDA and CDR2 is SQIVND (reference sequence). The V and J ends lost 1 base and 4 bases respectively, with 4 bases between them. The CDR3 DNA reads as TGTGCCAGTAGTATAGGGCTCACCGGGGAGCTGTTTTTT. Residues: CASSIGLTGELFF.